The 9 T cell receptor beta chains given below trace back to one sample, sequenced in a study of blood T cell repertoires in COVID-19. Method: immunoSEQ multiplex PCR; TCRdb's copy keeps in-frame clones and lacks some. The sample has tens of thousands of clones, around 90% seen once; the top ten hold about 3%. The specimen was peripheral blood. These receptors came from a woman aged 50 to 65 with active or convalescent COVID-19.

The rearrangement joins TRBV11-2 to TRBJ1-1; D is ambiguous. Germline CDR1 and CDR2: SGHAT and FQNNGV. The CDR3 loop spans 14 amino acids. V dropped 2 bases and J dropped 6 bases, with 13 bases sitting between them. For the CDR3, the DNA is TGTGCCAGCAGCTTAAACGATGGTATAGCTGAAGCTTTCTTT. Translation gives CASSLNDGIAEAFF.

The rearrangement uses TRBV27 and TRBJ2-1; D uncertain. This CDR3 spans 11 amino acids. Germline values: CDR1 MNHEY, CDR2 SMNVEV (reference sequence). V was pared by 2 bases and J by 9 bases, with 5 bases between. CDR3: CASSLGVEQFF. CDR3 DNA sequence: TGTGCCAGCAGTTTAGGAGTTGAGCAGTTCTTC.

This clone appeared a single time. V is TRBV4-3 and J is TRBJ2-1; 8 nucleotides match TRBD1. CDR3 size: 14 residues. Trimming at V came to 0 bases and at J to 15 bases, leaving 10 bases not matched to a gene. Looked up from germline, CDR1 is LGHNA and CDR2 is YSLEER. DNA for the CDR3: TGCGCCAGCAGCCAAGATTTCAGGGGGCCGTTTTTGTTCTTC. Translation gives CASSQDFRGPFLFF.

V usage is TRBV11-2 and J usage is TRBJ1-2, with D maybe TRBD1 (6 bases). Trimming took off 5 bases at V and 3 bases at J, with 13 bases between the two ends. The CDR3 has 14 amino acids. Germline CDR1 SGHAT, CDR2 FQNNGV. The DNA of the CDR3 is TGTGCCAGCAGCCAAGGGGGAAGAGACTATGGCTACACCTTC. Its protein is CASSQGGRDYGYTF.

The V call is TRBV19, the J call TRBJ2-3; TRBD1 matches 8 bases. The CDR3 totals 17 residues. V dropped 5 bases and J dropped 3; count of bases not matched to a gene: 13. The V gene's germline CDR1 is LNHDA and CDR2 SQIVND (reference sequence). The CDR3, as DNA: TGTGCCAGTAGTCACCCATGGACAGGGAGAGGAACAGATACGCAGTATTTT. Translating it yields CASSHPWTGRGTDTQYF.

CDR3 sequence: CASSQVHTGGTEAFF. For the CDR3, the DNA is TGTGCCAGCAGCCAAGTTCATACAGGGGGCACTGAAGCTTTCTTT. This chain joins TRBV14 and TRBJ1-1; 8 positions agree with TRBD1. Unmatched junction bases numbered 5, after V lost 1 base and J lost 4 bases. Germline CDR1 and CDR2: SGHDN and FVKESK. The CDR3 is made up of 15 amino acids.

The chain employs TRBV5-1 and TRBJ2-5; D may be TRBD2 (5 bases). Germline CDR1 and CDR2: SGHRS and YFSETQ. V lost 5 bases and J lost 3, with 11 bases in between. The CDR3 extends over 13 amino acids. This CDR3 reads CASRMSGEETQYF. The CDR3 DNA reads as TGCGCCAGCAGAATGAGCGGAGAAGAGACCCAGTACTTC.

V usage is TRBV5-6 and J usage is TRBJ1-1; possibly TRBD1 for D (6 bases). The CDR3 covers 12 residues. Germline V CDR1 and CDR2: SGHDT, YYEEEE. Trimming removed 2 bases at V and 4 bases at J, with 6 bases between. The CDR3 sequence is CASSFRGTEAFF. Here the CDR3 DNA reads TGTGCCAGCAGCTTCAGGGGCACTGAAGCTTTCTTT.

The CDR3 sequence: CASSDTPPNTGELFF. CDR3 DNA sequence: TGTGCCAGCAGTGATACACCACCCAACACCGGGGAGCTGTTTTTT. The chain combines TRBV6-2 or TRBV6-3 with TRBJ2-2; D ambiguous. Germline V lookup: CDR1 MNHEY, CDR2 SVGEGT. CDR3 length: 15 residues. With 5 bases removed from V and 2 bases from J, the gap between germline ends came to 12 bases.